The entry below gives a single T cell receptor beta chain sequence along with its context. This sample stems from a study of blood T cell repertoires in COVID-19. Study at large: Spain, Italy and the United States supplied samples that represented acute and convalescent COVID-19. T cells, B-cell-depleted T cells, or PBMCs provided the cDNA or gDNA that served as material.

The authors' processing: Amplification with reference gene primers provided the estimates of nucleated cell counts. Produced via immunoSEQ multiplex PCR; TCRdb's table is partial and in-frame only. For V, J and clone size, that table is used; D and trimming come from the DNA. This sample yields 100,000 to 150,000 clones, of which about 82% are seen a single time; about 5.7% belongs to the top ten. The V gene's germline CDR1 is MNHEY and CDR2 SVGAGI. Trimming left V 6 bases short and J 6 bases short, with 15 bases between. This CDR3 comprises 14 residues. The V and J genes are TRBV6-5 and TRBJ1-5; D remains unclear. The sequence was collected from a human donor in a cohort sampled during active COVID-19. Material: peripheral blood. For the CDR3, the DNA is TGTGCCAGCAGAGTTACTTTAGGCGGTCAGCCCCAGCATTTT. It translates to CASRVTLGGQPQHF.